The clone carrying this TCR beta chain was detected only a few times. The data were taken from a study of T-cell reconstitution after alpha-beta-depleted transplantation in children. Unique molecular identifiers were built into the TCRbeta library. One entry per CDR3 protein results from TCRdb running MiXCR on the PCR reads. The sample lists 550,000 to 800,000 distinct CDR3 sequences, 10% to 15% seen once, with 0.79% in the top ten. This clonotype originated in a girl aged 2 to 9 with congenital amegakaryocytic thrombocytopenia, due to receive a stem cell transplant. The sequencing here drew on PBMCs, taken before TCRalphabeta/CD19-depleted stem cell transplant.

CDR3 sequence: CAWSDLYEQYF. Here the CDR3 DNA reads TGTGCCTGGAGTGACCTCTACGAGCAGTACTTC. J is TRBJ2-7 and V is TRBV30, with D unresolved. Trimming left V 1 base short and J 3 bases short, with 4 bases between. The length of the CDR3 is 11 residues. Germline CDR1 reads GTSNPN; CDR2 reads SVGIG (reference sequence).